This is a list of T cell receptor beta chains from one sample in a study of identical twins. TCRdb re-called the 5' RACE reads through MiXCR, storing one row per CDR3 protein. Here the sample spans around 670,000 distinct CDR3 sequences, around 5.7% being singletons. Sequenced sample: naive T cells sorted from blood. These receptor sequences come from a young man in good health. Each CDR3 is given with its conserved first and last residue. Each record gives: J gene, D gene, V gene, CDR3 protein. The D gene is left open where the match is weak.

>TRBJ1-1|.|TRBV29-1
CSGTERGDTEAFF
>TRBJ2-7|.|TRBV15
CATSRRGFTETAYEQYF
>TRBJ2-1|.|TRBV6-5
CASSYQDRAPYNEQFF
>TRBJ2-1|.|TRBV20-1
CSARSPSSQLF
>TRBJ2-6|.|TRBV24-1
CATSDRTTGANVLTF
>TRBJ1-5|.|TRBV5-1
CASSLGTLENQPQHF
>TRBJ2-3|.|TRBV20-1
CSARKWGTDTQYF
>TRBJ2-3|.|TRBV29-1
CSVAGAYTDTQYF
>TRBJ2-3|.|TRBV15
CATSRERLGTDTQYF
>TRBJ2-5|.|TRBV24-1
CATSSWGSRETQYF
>TRBJ2-1|.|TRBV5-6
CASSFFRPDSSYNEQFF
>TRBJ2-1|TRBD2|TRBV29-1
CSVPGGSEQFF
>TRBJ1-5|TRBD1|TRBV6-2/TRBV6-3
CASTQGDSNQPQHF
>TRBJ1-1|TRBD1|TRBV12-3/TRBV12-4
CASSLGTGDPEAFF
>TRBJ2-1|TRBD1|TRBV23-1
CASSQSRTGIAYNEQFF
>TRBJ2-3|.|TRBV7-9
CASSLAARDTQYF
>TRBJ2-7|.|TRBV27
CASSLSKTYEQYF
>TRBJ1-4|TRBD1|TRBV20-1
CSARRQGDRKLFF
>TRBJ2-1|TRBD2|TRBV4-3
CASSQEPGLPNNEQFF
>TRBJ1-1|.|TRBV6-2/TRBV6-3
CASSYEGGGLSNTEAFF
>TRBJ1-2|.|TRBV2
CASTGRNYGYTF
>TRBJ2-5|.|TRBV7-9
CASSLPGRKETQYF